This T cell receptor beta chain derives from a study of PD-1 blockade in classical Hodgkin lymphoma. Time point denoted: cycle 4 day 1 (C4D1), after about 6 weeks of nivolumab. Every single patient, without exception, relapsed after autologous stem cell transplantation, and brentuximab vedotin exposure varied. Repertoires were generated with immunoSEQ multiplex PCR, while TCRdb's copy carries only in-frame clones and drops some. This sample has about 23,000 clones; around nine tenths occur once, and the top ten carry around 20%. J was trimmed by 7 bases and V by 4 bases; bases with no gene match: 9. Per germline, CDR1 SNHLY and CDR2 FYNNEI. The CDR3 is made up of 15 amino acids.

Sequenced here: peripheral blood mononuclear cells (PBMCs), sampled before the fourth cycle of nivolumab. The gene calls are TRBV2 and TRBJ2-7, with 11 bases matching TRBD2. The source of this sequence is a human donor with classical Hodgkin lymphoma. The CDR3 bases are TGTGCCAGCAGTGCATTAGCGGGGGGGTCTGATGAGCAGTACTTC. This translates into CASSALAGGSDEQYF.